This T cell receptor (beta chain) came from a study of identical twins. General study findings and limits: Potential partial confounding of zero-insertion analyses by invariant MAIT and iNKT cells was noted.

The CDR3 consists of 15 residues. With V trimmed by 6 bases and J by 3 bases, 11 bases remained unmatched. Using its own MiXCR run on the 5' RACE reads, TCRdb lists one record per CDR3 protein. The sample has some 690,000 distinct CDR3 sequences, around 20% seen once. In its sample, this clonotype was seen a few times. The antigen is not known. The data also belong to a second study, concerning T cells expressing NK-cell markers. That paper notes: Serological testing identified seven of the eight sequenced donors as HCMV-seropositive and one as seronegative.

The sequenced material came from PBMCs. The chain is built from TRBV12-3 or TRBV12-4 and TRBJ2-7; 7 bases fit TRBD2. The source of this sequence is a woman aged 18 to 35 in good health. The CDR3, as DNA: TGTGCCAGCAGCCTAGGGGTAGCGGGTCTCTACGAGCAGTACTTC. It translates to CASSLGVAGLYEQYF.